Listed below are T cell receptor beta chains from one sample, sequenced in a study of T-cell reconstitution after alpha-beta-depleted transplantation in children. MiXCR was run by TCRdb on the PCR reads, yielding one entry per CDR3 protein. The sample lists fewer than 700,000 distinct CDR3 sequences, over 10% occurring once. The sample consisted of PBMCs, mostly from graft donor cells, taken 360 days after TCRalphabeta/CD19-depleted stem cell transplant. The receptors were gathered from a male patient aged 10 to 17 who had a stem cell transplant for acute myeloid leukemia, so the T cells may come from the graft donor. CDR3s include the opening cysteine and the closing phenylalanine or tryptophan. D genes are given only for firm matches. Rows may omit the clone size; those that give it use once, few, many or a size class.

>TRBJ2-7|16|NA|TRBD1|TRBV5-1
TGCGCCAGCAGCTTAAGACCGGGACAGGATAGCTACGAGCAGTACTTC
CASSLRPGQDSYEQYF
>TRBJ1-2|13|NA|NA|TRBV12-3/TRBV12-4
TGTGCCAGCAGTTTTAAGGGAGGACCCGGCTACACCTTC
CASSFKGGPGYTF
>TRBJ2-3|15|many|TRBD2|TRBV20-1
TGCAGTGCTCTGAAGGTTCTAGCGGGAGAGGATACGCAGTATTTT
CSALKVLAGEDTQYF
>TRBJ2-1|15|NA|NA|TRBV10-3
TGTGCCATCAGTCGGACGGACTCCGTTTACAATGAGCAGTTCTTC
CAISRTDSVYNEQFF
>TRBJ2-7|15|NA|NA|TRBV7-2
TGTGCCAGCAGCCATCTATCGCGGGCCTCCTACGAGCAGTACTTC
CASSHLSRASYEQYF
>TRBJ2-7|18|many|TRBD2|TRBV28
TGTGCCAGCAGGCACTTGATATATAGCGGGAGGGGGCACTACGAGCAGTACTTC
CASRHLIYSGRGHYEQYF
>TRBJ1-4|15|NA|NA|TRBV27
TGTGCCAGCAGTTCAACCGGGACACATCATGAAAAACTGTTTTTT
CASSSTGTHHEKLFF
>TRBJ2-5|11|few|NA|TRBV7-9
TGTGCCAGCGACCTAGGAGAGACCCAGTACTTC
CASDLGETQYF
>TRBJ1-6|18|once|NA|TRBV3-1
TGTGCCAGCAGCCAAGTAGCGGGTTCGAGCTCCTATAATTCACCCCTCCACTTT
CASSQVAGSSSYNSPLHF
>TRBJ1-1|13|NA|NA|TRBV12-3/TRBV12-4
TGTGCCACCGAGTTGAGAGGGGGAGCTGAAGCTTTCTTT
CATELRGGAEAFF
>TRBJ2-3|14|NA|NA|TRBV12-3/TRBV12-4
TGTGCCACCTCAGGCGGTTTCAGCACAGATACGCAGTATTTT
CATSGGFSTDTQYF
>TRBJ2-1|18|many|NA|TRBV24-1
TGTGCCACCAGTGATTCCTGGGGGGGGCGCCAATCCTACAATGAGCAGTTCTTC
CATSDSWGGRQSYNEQFF
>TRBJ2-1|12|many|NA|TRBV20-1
TGCAGTGCCCCTTTTAAGTACGATGAGCAGTTCTTC
CSAPFKYDEQFF
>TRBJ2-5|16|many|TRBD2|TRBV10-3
TGTGCCATCAGTGAGGGAGGTAGCGGGAGAGTAGAGACCCAGTACTTC
CAISEGGSGRVETQYF
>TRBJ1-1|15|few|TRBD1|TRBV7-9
TGTGCCAGCAGCTTCTCCGGGACAGCGAACACTGAAGCTTTCTTT
CASSFSGTANTEAFF
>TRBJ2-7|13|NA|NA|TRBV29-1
TGCAACCTTCAAGTGTCTAGCGAAGTCGAGCAGTACTTC
CNLQVSSEVEQYF
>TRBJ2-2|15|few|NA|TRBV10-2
TGCGCCAGCAGTGGTCTCTACGGGGACACCGGGGAGCTGTTTTTT
CASSGLYGDTGELFF
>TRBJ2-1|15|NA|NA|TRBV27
TGTGCCAGCAGTTTATTCAGCGGGTCGGTCAATGAGCAGTTCTTC
CASSLFSGSVNEQFF
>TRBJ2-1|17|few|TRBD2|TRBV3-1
TGTGCCAGCAGCCAAGGACTAGCGGGAGGGCCAGTAGATGAGCAGTTCTTC
CASSQGLAGGPVDEQFF
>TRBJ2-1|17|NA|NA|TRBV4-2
TGTGCCAGCAGCCAAGATAGAGGTCTGAACTCCTACAATGAGCAGTTCTTC
CASSQDRGLNSYNEQFF
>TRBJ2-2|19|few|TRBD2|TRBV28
TGTGCCAGCAGTTTCCCCAAGGGACTAGCGGGAGGTAGGACCGGGGAGCTGTTTTTT
CASSFPKGLAGGRTGELFF
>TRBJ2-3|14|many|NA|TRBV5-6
TGTGCCAGCAGCTTGGGGGACTCCAAAGATACGCAGTATTTT
CASSLGDSKDTQYF
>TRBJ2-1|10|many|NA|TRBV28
TGTGCCAGCAGTCGGACGGTTTACTTCTTC
CASSRTVYFF
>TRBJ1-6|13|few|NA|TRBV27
TGTGCCAGCAGTTTAGGGCAAAGTTCACCCCTCCACTTT
CASSLGQSSPLHF
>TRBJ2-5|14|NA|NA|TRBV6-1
TGTGCCAGCACCCGACTAGACCTCCAAGAGACCCAGTACTTC
CASTRLDLQETQYF
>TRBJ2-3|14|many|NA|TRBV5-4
TGTGCCAGCAGCGGGGGGACCTTTTCAGATACGCAGTATTTT
CASSGGTFSDTQYF
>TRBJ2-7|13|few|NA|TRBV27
TGTGCCAGCAGTTTGACAGTCTTCTACGAGCAGTACTTC
CASSLTVFYEQYF
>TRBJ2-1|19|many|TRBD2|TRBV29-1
TGCAGCGTTGAAGATCTGGTACTGAGATCTAGCGGGAGGGGGTATGAGCAGTTCTTC
CSVEDLVLRSSGRGYEQFF
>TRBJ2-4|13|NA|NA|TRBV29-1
TGCAGCGTTCTTACAGGGCTTACCCTCATTCAGTACTTC
CSVLTGLTLIQYF
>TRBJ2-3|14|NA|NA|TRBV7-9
TGTGCCAGCAGCTTACGCCAGGGAAGTGATACGCAGTATTTT
CASSLRQGSDTQYF
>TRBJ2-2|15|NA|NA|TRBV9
TGTGCCAGCAGCTTAGCGCCCGCGAACACCGGGGAGCTGTTTTTT
CASSLAPANTGELFF
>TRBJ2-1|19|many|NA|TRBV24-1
TGTGCCACCAGTGCAAGAGTACAAGCATCCGGCCGGCCGTACAATGAGCAGTTCTTC
CATSARVQASGRPYNEQFF
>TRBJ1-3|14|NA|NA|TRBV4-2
TGTGCCAGCAGCCAAGAACGAGGAAGAAACACCATATATTTT
CASSQERGRNTIYF
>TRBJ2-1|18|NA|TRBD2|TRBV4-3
TGCGCCAGCAGCCAAGACGAGGGGCTAGCGGGGACCTACAATGAGCAGTTCTTC
CASSQDEGLAGTYNEQFF
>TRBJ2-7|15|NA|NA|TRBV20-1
TGCAGTGCTAGAGGGGGGGCAGGGGGAATCTACGAGCAGTACTTC
CSARGGAGGIYEQYF
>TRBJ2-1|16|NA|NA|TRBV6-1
TGTGCCAGCAGCCACCAGATTTCGGGGTCTTACAATGAGCAGTTCTTC
CASSHQISGSYNEQFF
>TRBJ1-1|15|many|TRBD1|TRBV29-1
TGCAGCGTTGAAGGGACAGGGGGCGACTACACTGAAGCTTTCTTT
CSVEGTGGDYTEAFF
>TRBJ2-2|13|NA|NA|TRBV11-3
TGTGCCAGCAGCTTAGGGGCAACCGGGGAGCTGTTTTTT
CASSLGATGELFF
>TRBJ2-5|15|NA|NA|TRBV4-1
TGCGCCAGCAGCCGCGAGCGGCCCAAGGGAGAGACCCAGTACTTC
CASSRERPKGETQYF
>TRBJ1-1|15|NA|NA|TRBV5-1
TGCGCCAGCAGCGTTAGGGATCATCGAGGCACTGAAGCTTTCTTT
CASSVRDHRGTEAFF
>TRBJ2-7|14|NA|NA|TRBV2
TGTGCCAGCAGCGCCCGGCACGTACTCTACGAGCAGTACTTC
CASSARHVLYEQYF
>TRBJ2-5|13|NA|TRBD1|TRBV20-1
TGCAGTGCCCCGGGACAGTCGGGAGAGACCCAGTACTTC
CSAPGQSGETQYF
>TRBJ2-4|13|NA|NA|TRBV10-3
TGTGCCATCAGTGCGGGTCAGAAAAACATTCAGTACTTC
CAISAGQKNIQYF
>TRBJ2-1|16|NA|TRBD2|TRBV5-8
TGTGCCAGCAGCTTCGTAGCGGGAGGGTTCTACAATGAGCAGTTCTTC
CASSFVAGGFYNEQFF
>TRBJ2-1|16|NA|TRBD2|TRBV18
TGTGCCAGCTCACGAGAAGGGACTAGCGGGCACAATGAGCAGTTCTTC
CASSREGTSGHNEQFF
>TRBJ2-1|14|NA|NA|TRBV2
TGTGCCAGCAGTGTACCCGGGGGAATCAATGAGCAGTTCTTC
CASSVPGGINEQFF
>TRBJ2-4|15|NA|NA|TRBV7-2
TGTGCCAGCACCCCTCACCATCTAGCCAAAAACATTCAGTACTTC
CASTPHHLAKNIQYF
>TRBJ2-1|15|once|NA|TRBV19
TGTGCCAGTAGTCCGACTAGGTTTCGAGCCAATGAGCAGTTCTTC
CASSPTRFRANEQFF
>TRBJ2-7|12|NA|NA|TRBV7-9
TGTGCCAGCAGCTTTACTAGTCGCGAGCAGTACTTC
CASSFTSREQYF
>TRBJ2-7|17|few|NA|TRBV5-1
TGCGCCAGCAGCTGGGACCGATCCCCCACCACCTCCTACGAGCAGTACTTC
CASSWDRSPTTSYEQYF
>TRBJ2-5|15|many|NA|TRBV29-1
TGCAGCGTTGCCTACGGACTCGACTACCAAGAGACCCAGTACTTC
CSVAYGLDYQETQYF
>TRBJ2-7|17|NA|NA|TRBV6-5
TGTGCCAGCAGTTACCTGAGGGGAATAGCGGACACCTACGAGCAGTACTTC
CASSYLRGIADTYEQYF
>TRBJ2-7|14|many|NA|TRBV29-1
TGCAGCGTTGAAGGTTGGGAACCAACCTACGAGCAGTACTTC
CSVEGWEPTYEQYF
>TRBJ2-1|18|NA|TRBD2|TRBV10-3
TGTGCCATCAATCAGGGACTAGCGGGTCCCCGCGGGGTCAATGAGCAGTTCTTC
CAINQGLAGPRGVNEQFF
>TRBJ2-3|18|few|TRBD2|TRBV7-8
TGTGCCAGCAGCTTAGGGGGACTAGCGGTTTTTAGCACAGATACGCAGTATTTT
CASSLGGLAVFSTDTQYF
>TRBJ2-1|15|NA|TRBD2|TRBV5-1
TGCGCCAGCAGCTTGGCTAGCGGGAACTACAATGAGCAGTTCTTC
CASSLASGNYNEQFF
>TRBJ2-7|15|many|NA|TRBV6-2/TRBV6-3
TGTGCCAGCAGTTACCAGACGGGGGTAGCGCACGAGCAGTACTTC
CASSYQTGVAHEQYF